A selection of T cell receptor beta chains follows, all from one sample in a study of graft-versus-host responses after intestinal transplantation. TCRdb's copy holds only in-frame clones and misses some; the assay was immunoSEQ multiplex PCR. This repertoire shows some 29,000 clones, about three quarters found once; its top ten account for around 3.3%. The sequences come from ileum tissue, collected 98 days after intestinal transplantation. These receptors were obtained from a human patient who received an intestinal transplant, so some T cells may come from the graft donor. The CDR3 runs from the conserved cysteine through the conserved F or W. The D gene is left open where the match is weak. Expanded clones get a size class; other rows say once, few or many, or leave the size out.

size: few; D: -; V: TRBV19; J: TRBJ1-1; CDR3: CASSMNRDGGTEAFF; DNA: TGTGCCAGTAGTATGAACAGGGACGGGGGCACTGAAGCTTTCTTT
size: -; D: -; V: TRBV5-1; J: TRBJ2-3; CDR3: CASSLGPTDTQYF; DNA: TGCGCCAGCAGCTTGGGCCCCACAGATACGCAGTATTTT
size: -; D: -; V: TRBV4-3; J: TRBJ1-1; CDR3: CASSGTQGFTEAFF; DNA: TGCGCCAGCAGCGGTACACAGGGCTTTACTGAAGCTTTCTTT
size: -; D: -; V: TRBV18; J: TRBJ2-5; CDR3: CASSPSQETQYF; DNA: TGTGCCAGCTCACCCTCCCAAGAGACCCAGTACTTC
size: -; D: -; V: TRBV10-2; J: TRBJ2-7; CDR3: CASMLREDEQYF; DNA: TGCGCCAGCATGTTAAGGGAAGACGAGCAGTACTTC
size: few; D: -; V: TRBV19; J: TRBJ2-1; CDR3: CASSIPKTGYNEQFF; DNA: TGTGCCAGTAGTATTCCAAAGACGGGCTACAATGAGCAGTTCTTC
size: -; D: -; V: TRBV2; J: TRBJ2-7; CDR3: CASSKQTGPYEQYF; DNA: TGTGCCAGCAGCAAACAAACAGGGCCCTACGAGCAGTACTTC
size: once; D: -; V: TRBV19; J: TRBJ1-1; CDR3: CASSIQGRVEAFF; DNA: TGTGCCAGTAGTATCCAGGGGAGGGTTGAAGCTTTCTTT
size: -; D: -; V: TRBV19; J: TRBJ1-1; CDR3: CASSIRGGTEAFF; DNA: TGTGCCAGTAGTATTCGAGGGGGCACTGAAGCTTTCTTT
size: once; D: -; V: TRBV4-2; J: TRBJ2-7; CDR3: CASSQDLAGYYEQYF; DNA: TGTGCCAGCAGCCAAGATCTGGCGGGTTACTACGAGCAGTACTTC
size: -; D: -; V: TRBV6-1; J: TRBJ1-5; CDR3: CASSEDWAGAQPQHF; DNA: TGTGCCAGCAGTGAAGATTGGGCGGGGGCCCAGCCCCAGCATTTT
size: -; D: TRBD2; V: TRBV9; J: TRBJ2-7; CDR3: CASSGPGLAGYEQYF; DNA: TGTGCCAGCAGCGGGCCGGGACTAGCGGGGTACGAGCAGTACTTC
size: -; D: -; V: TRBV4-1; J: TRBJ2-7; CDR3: CASSLTRAEQAEQYF; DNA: TGCGCCAGCAGCCTGACTAGGGCGGAGCAGGCCGAGCAGTACTTC
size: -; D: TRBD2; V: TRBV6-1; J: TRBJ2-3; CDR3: CASSDTPGGSTDTQYF; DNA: TGTGCCAGCAGTGATACGCCGGGGGGGAGCACAGATACGCAGTATTTT
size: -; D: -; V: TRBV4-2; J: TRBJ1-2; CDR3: CASSQDGGAGYGYTF; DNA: TGTGCCAGCAGCCAAGATGGGGGAGCCGGGTATGGCTACACCTTC
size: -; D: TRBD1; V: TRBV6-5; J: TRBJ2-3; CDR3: CASRTGGITDTQYF; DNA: TGTGCCAGCAGGACAGGGGGGATCACAGATACGCAGTATTTT
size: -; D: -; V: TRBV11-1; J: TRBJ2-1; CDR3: CASSPQTWNEQFF; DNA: TGTGCCAGCAGCCCTCAAACATGGAATGAGCAGTTCTTC
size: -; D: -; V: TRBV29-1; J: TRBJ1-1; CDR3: CSVPPTEGTEAFF; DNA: TGCAGCGTCCCCCCTACGGAGGGGACTGAAGCTTTCTTT
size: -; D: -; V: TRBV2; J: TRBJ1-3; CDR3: CASSEAYLKTSGNTIYF; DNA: TGTGCCAGCAGTGAAGCCTATTTAAAAACCTCTGGAAACACCATATATTTT
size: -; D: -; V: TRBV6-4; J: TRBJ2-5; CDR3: CASSGREETQYF; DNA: TGTGCCAGCAGTGGCAGGGAAGAGACCCAGTACTTC
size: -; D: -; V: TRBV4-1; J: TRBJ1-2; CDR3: CASSQPVGARDASNYGYTF; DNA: TGCGCCAGCAGCCAGCCGGTGGGGGCCAGGGACGCTTCGAACTATGGCTACACCTTC
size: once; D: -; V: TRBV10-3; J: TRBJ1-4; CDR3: CAISEQGEDEKLFF; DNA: TGTGCCATCAGTGAGCAGGGAGAGGATGAAAAACTGTTTTTT
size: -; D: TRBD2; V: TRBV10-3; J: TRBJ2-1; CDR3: CAIRFDGGTYNEQFF; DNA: TGTGCCATCAGGTTTGACGGGGGGACTTACAATGAGCAGTTCTTC
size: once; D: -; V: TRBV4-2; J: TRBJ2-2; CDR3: CASSQGTGELFF; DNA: TGTGCCAGCAGCCAAGGGACCGGGGAGCTGTTTTTT
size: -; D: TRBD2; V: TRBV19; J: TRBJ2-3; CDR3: CASRTSGGYTDTQYF; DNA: TGTGCCAGTAGGACTAGCGGGGGGTACACAGATACGCAGTATTTT
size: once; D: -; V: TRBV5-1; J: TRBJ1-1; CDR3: CASSLTMNTEAFF; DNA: TGCGCCAGCAGCTTGACGATGAACACTGAAGCTTTCTTT
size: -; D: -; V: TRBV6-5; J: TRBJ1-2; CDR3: CASSYRWTENYGYTF; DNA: TGTGCCAGCAGCTACAGGTGGACGGAAAACTATGGCTACACCTTC
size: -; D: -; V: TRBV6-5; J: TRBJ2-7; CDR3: CASSAGTRQYF; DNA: TGTGCCAGCAGTGCAGGGACAAGGCAGTACTTC
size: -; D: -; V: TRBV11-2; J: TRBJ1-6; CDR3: CASSLVRGHGSPLHF; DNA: TGTGCCAGCAGCTTAGTAAGAGGACACGGTTCACCCCTCCACTTT
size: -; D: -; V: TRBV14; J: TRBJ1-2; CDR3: CASSRSHGGEVLYGYTF; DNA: TGTGCCAGCAGCCGCTCGCACGGGGGTGAGGTCCTCTATGGCTACACCTTC
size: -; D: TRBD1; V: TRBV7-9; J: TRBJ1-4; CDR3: CASSSVGQGVEKLFF; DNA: TGTGCCAGCAGCTCGGTGGGACAGGGAGTAGAAAAACTGTTTTTT
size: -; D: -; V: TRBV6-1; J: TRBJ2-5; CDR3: CASSDGFQETQYF; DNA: TGTGCCAGCAGCGACGGGTTCCAAGAGACCCAGTACTTC
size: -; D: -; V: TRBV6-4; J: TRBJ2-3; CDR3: CASSHTVAQYF; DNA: TGTGCCAGCAGCCACACTGTGGCGCAGTATTTT
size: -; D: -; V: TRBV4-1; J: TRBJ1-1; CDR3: CASSHASGRTNTEAFF; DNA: TGCGCCAGCAGCCACGCGTCGGGGAGAACGAACACTGAAGCTTTCTTT
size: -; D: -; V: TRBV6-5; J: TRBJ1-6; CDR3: CATKGLRSSLHF; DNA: TGTGCCACGAAGGGACTGCGGTCATCCCTCCACTTT
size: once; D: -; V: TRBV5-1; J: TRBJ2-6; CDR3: CASSDASEANVLTF; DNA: TGCGCCAGCAGCGACGCGTCGGAGGCCAACGTCCTGACTTTC
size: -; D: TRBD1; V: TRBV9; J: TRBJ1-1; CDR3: CASSVGGGGAEAFF; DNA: TGTGCCAGCAGCGTAGGTGGAGGGGGCGCTGAAGCTTTCTTT
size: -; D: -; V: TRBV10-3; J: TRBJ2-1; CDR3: CAISEGGVRQSDEQFF; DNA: TGTGCCATCAGTGAAGGGGGGGTCAGGCAAAGTGATGAGCAGTTCTTC
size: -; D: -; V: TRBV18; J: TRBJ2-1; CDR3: CASSPFAGASYNEQFF; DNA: TGTGCCAGCTCACCATTTGCGGGGGCTTCCTACAATGAGCAGTTCTTC
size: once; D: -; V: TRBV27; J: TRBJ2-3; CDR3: CASSLAVTDTQYF; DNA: TGTGCCAGCAGTTTAGCCGTCACGGATACGCAGTATTTT
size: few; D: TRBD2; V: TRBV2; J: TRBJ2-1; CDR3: CASSQEGLAERDEQFF; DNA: TGTGCCAGCAGCCAAGAGGGACTAGCGGAGCGCGATGAGCAGTTCTTC
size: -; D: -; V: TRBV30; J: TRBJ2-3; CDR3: CAWNRGADTQYF; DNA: TGTGCCTGGAATAGGGGAGCAGATACGCAGTATTTT
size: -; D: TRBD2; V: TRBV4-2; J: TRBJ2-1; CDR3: CASSQALAGVGYNEQFF; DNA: TGTGCCAGCAGCCAAGCATTAGCGGGGGTCGGATACAATGAGCAGTTCTTC
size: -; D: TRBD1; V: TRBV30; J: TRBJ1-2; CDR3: CAWQTGNNYGYTF; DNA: TGTGCCTGGCAGACAGGGAATAACTATGGCTACACCTTC